The clone carrying this TCR beta chain was seen repeatedly, ten times or more. RNA transcripts gave rise to amplified TCR beta CDR3 regions. The HTBI primer set served for first-round RT-PCR of the TCR CDR3. TCRdb re-analysed the multiplex PCR reads in MiXCR, keeping a single row per CDR3 protein. In the table there are approximately 430,000 distinct CDR3 sequences, about a sixth of which are singletons. The data originate from a study of T cells in Graves' hyperthyroidism and ophthalmopathy. From germline, CDR1 is SGHRS and CDR2 YFSETQ. The CDR3 extends over 15 amino acids. V was clipped by 2 bases and J by 4 bases, with 16 bases between them.

Sequenced input: blood. The TCR comes from a woman aged 18 to 35 with Graves' hyperthyroidism. The gene calls are TRBV5-1 and TRBJ2-7; D may correspond to TRBD1 or TRBD2 (5 bases each). In nucleotides, the CDR3 is TGCGCCAGCAGCTTCGGGACGGGAAAGTGGTACGAGCAGTACTTC. Residues: CASSFGTGKWYEQYF.